Here is one TCR beta chain with its context. The antigen is undetermined. Second-dose groups at about 4 or about 12 weeks were pooled. This record comes from a study of T cell responses to AZD1222 COVID-19 vaccine. Whole-study findings and limits: Regions left unmutated in variants are reportedly the target of nearly half of spike-specific TCRs.

Per the germline V gene, CDR1 is MNHEY and CDR2 is SVGAGI. V was shortened by 0 bases and J by 6 bases, with 14 bases between the two germline ends. The length of the CDR3 is 15 residues. Generated by immunoSEQ multiplex PCR, the TCRdb table keeps only in-frame clones and is missing some. The sample lists around 140,000 clones, roughly 92% occurring once. The chain links TRBV6-5 to TRBJ1-2; maybe TRBD1 (5 bases). This TCR was recovered from an adult who received the AZD1222 COVID-19 vaccine. The specimen was peripheral blood, collected 28 days after the second AZD1222 dose. The CDR3 sequence: CASSYSTVQTNGYTF. As DNA, the CDR3 is TGTGCCAGCAGTTACTCGACAGTCCAGACAAATGGCTACACCTTC.